Following are 24 T cell receptor beta chains from one sample sequenced in a study of T cell responses to AZD1222 COVID-19 vaccine. Produced via immunoSEQ multiplex PCR; TCRdb's table is partial and in-frame only. The table shows more than 95,000 clones, with around 90% occurring only once. The input for sequencing was peripheral blood, taken on day 0 of AZD1222 vaccination. The source is an adult in good health.

This sequence joins TRBV27 and TRBJ2-2; 9 nucleotides align to TRBD2. Germline CDR1 reads MNHEY; CDR2 reads SMNVEV (reference sequence). The CDR3 is 17 residues long. The trim removed 10 bases at V and 6 bases at J, leaving 18 bases unmatched. The chain's CDR3 is CATTWGGSGSLPGELFF. The CDR3 coding sequence is TGTGCCACCACATGGGGGGGTAGCGGGAGTCTCCCCGGGGAGCTGTTTTTT.

J is TRBJ1-2 and V is TRBV18; a weak D match, TRBD1 (6 bases). V was trimmed by 3 bases and J by 4 bases, leaving 18 bases between them. The CDR3 is 16 amino acids. CDR1 is KGHSH, CDR2 LQKENI, per germline. The CDR3 region is CASSPTGRGTSYGYTF. The CDR3 DNA reads as TGTGCCAGCTCACCCACAGGGCGGGGGACAAGCTATGGCTACACCTTC.

This clone was counted a few times. The chain uses TRBV12-5 and TRBJ2-7, with 9 bases identical to TRBD2. J lost 3 bases, V lost 4 bases, and 16 bases had no gene match. Germline V gives CDR1 LGHNT, CDR2 FRNRAP. This CDR3 comprises 18 residues. CDR3 amino acids: CASGSTGLAGTEDYEQYF. CDR3 bases: TGTGCTAGTGGTTCCACCGGGCTAGCGGGAACCGAAGACTACGAGCAGTACTTC.

CDR3 protein: CASSLLAGVGETQYF. DNA for the CDR3: TGTGCCAGCAGTTTACTAGCGGGAGTCGGAGAGACCCAGTACTTC. The chain carries TRBV28 and TRBJ2-5; 10 nucleotides match TRBD2. With V trimmed by 2 bases and J by 4 bases, 4 bases remained unmatched. The CDR3 has 15 amino acids. Germline loops: CDR1 MDHEN, CDR2 SYDVKM. Filled out from reference TRBV28 and TRBJ2-5, the complete variable domain reads DVKVTQSSRYLVKRTGEKVFLECVQDMDHENMFWYRQDPGLGLRLIYFSYDVKMKEKGDIPEGYSVSREKKERFSLILESASTNQTSMYLCASSLLAGVGETQYFGPGTRLLVL.

The V call is TRBV24-1, the J call TRBJ2-3, with D tentatively TRBD2 (7 bases). The CDR3 spans 16 residues. Trimming left V 6 bases short and J 5 bases short, with 20 bases between. The germline V gene has CDR1 KGHDR and CDR2 SFDVKD. The DNA of the CDR3 is TGTGCCACCAGTTCCCCCGATCGGGGGGCGCGAGATACGCAGTATTTT. Translation gives CATSSPDRGARDTQYF.

J is TRBJ1-1 and V is TRBV27, with D hard to call. The ends were cut back, 4 bases at V and 8 bases at J, with 14 bases in the middle. CDR3 length equals 13 residues. The germline V gene encodes CDR1 MNHEY and CDR2 SMNVEV (reference sequence). Here the CDR3 reads CASSSRPPGEAFF. CDR3 sequence (DNA): TGTGCCAGCAGTTCTAGGCCTCCGGGAGAAGCTTTCTTT.

The chain uses TRBV5-1 and TRBJ2-1; possible D gene TRBD2, 6 bases. The V and J ends lost 3 bases and 6 bases respectively, with 19 bases between them. The CDR3 extends over 16 amino acids. The germline V gene encodes CDR1 SGHRS and CDR2 YFSETQ. CDR3 residues: CASSSPQGGIGNEQFF. The CDR3 bases are TGCGCCAGCAGCTCCCCCCAGGGCGGGATTGGCAATGAGCAGTTCTTC.

This chain connects TRBV5-1 to TRBJ1-1; maybe TRBD1 (5 bases). The CDR3 has 15 residues. V was clipped by 4 bases and J by 1 base, with 14 bases between them. CDR1 and CDR2 from the germline V gene are SGHRS and YFSETQ. Here the CDR3 reads CASSPLGGTNTEAFF. The CDR3 DNA follows: TGCGCCAGCAGCCCCCTTGGGGGGACGAACACTGAAGCTTTCTTT.

The chain links TRBV30 to TRBJ1-3; 7 bases agree with TRBD1. V lost 2 bases to trimming and J lost 0 bases; unmatched junction nucleotides: 16. This CDR3 has 19 amino acids. Germline-derived CDR1 and CDR2 are GTSNPN and SVGIG (reference sequence). This chain's CDR3 is CAWSSDRVATLFSGNTIYF. CDR3 nucleotides: TGTGCCTGGAGTAGTGACAGGGTCGCGACACTTTTCTCTGGAAACACCATATATTTT.

Notes on this clone: Compared with germline, one end of the junction differs, possibly owing to a read error. V usage is TRBV11-2 and J usage is TRBJ1-2; D may be TRBD1 (6 bases). CDR3 size: 12 residues. The germline gives CDR1 SGHAT, CDR2 FQNNGV. The CDR3: CASSRTVTGYTF. The CDR3 nucleotides are TGTGCCAGCAGCCGGACAGTCACAGGCTACACCTTT.

The chain joins TRBV7-2 to TRBJ1-2; tentative D call: TRBD1 (6 bases). The CDR3 is 12 residues long. Trimming pared 5 bases from V and 7 bases from J, leaving 11 bases between. The V gene's germline CDR1 is SGHTA and CDR2 FQGNSA. Here the CDR3 reads CASSPGAGGYTF. CDR3 bases: TGTGCCAGCAGCCCAGGGGCCGGTGGCTACACCTTC. Looking up the rest from reference TRBV7-2 and TRBJ1-2 gives the full variable domain: GAGVSQSPSNKVTEKGKDVELRCDPISGHTALYWYRQSLGQGLEFLIYFQGNSAPDKSGLPSDRFSAERTGGSVSTLTIQRTQQEDSAVYLCASSPGAGGYTFGSGTRLTVV.

The V and J genes are TRBV25-1 and TRBJ1-1; D might be TRBD1 (6 bases). This CDR3 is 18 amino acids long. Trimming took off 5 bases at V and 0 bases at J, with 22 bases between the two ends. Germline V CDR1 and CDR2: MGHDK, SYGVNS. Here the CDR3 reads CASSRQGMGRDMNTEAFF. The CDR3 DNA sequence: TGTGCCAGCAGTCGGCAGGGTATGGGTAGGGACATGAACACTGAAGCTTTCTTT.

J is TRBJ2-7 and V is TRBV13; tentatively, D is TRBD2 (5 bases). Germline V gives CDR1 PRHDT, CDR2 FYEKMQ (reference sequence). The CDR3 totals 15 residues. V was pared by 0 bases and J by 2 bases, with 11 bases between. CDR3 nucleotide sequence: TGTGCCAGCAGCTTAGGGGCTAGCCAAACCTACGAGCAGTACTTC. Translation: CASSLGASQTYEQYF. The full variable domain, completed using reference TRBV13 and TRBJ2-7, is AAGVIQSPRHLIKEKRETATLKCYPIPRHDTVYWYQQGPGQDPQFLISFYEKMQSDKGSIPDRFSAQQFSDYHSELNMSSLELGDSALYFCASSLGASQTYEQYFGPGTRLTVT.

The chain has TRBV19 and TRBJ1-2; 7 bases align to TRBD1. The germline V gene encodes CDR1 LNHDA and CDR2 SQIVND (reference sequence). Trimming removed 8 bases from V and 3 bases from J; junction bases left unmatched: 9. The CDR3 spans 14 residues. The CDR3 reads CASAEGARDYGYTF. In DNA, the CDR3 is TGTGCCAGTGCGGAGGGGGCTAGGGACTATGGCTACACCTTC.

This sequence joins TRBV6-6 and TRBJ1-5; D unclear. Germline values: CDR1 MNHNY, CDR2 SVGAGI (reference sequence). V was shortened by 4 bases and J by 7 bases, with 14 bases between the two germline ends. The CDR3 sequence is 14 residues long. CDR3 sequence reads: CASSFPSGRQPQHF. The DNA for the CDR3 is TGTGCCAGCAGTTTTCCGTCTGGAAGGCAGCCCCAGCATTTT.

This chain joins TRBV29-1 and TRBJ1-2; D is perhaps TRBD1 (5 bases). The CDR3 spans 15 residues. The germline V gene has CDR1 SQVTM and CDR2 ANQGSEA. Trimming removed 2 bases from V and 4 bases from J, with 17 bases in between. CDR3 nucleotides: TGCAGCGTTGAAAGGTCTGGTCAGGGTTCCTATGGCTACACCTTC. Translation gives CSVERSGQGSYGYTF.

The DNA for the CDR3 is TGTGCCAGCAGCCGTGGACAGGGGGGCGAAAAACTGTTTTTT. It specifies CASSRGQGGEKLFF. The V call is TRBV27, the J call TRBJ1-4; 10 bases agree with TRBD1. The CDR3 sequence is 14 residues long. The germline V gene encodes CDR1 MNHEY and CDR2 SMNVEV (reference sequence). V was pared by 6 bases and J by 8 bases, with 6 bases of the junction left unmatched.

The chain links TRBV6-1 to TRBJ1-5; TRBD1 matches at 8 bases. The germline CDR1 and CDR2 sequences are MNHNS and SASEGT. The CDR3 extends over 16 amino acids. The V segment lost 2 bases and the J segment 7 bases; nucleotides outside the gene matches: 10. In DNA, the CDR3 is TGTGCCAGCAGTGAAAGGTCAGGGGGCGCGGAGCAGCCCCAGCATTTT. Its protein is CASSERSGGAEQPQHF.

V usage is TRBV20-1 and J usage is TRBJ2-3; D is undetermined. V was trimmed by 3 bases and J by 6 bases, leaving 7 bases between them. The CDR3 length is 11 residues. Looked up from germline, CDR1 is DFQATT and CDR2 is SNEGSKA (reference sequence). The CDR3 DNA reads as TGCAGTGCTAGTGAAATTGATACGCAGTATTTT. Translating it yields CSASEIDTQYF.

V gene TRBV19 combines with J gene TRBJ2-2; the match to TRBD2 covers 7 bases. Losses at the gene ends were 6 bases for V and 3 bases for J; bases not matched to a gene: 16. The CDR3 covers 18 residues. The V gene's germline CDR1 is LNHDA and CDR2 SQIVND (reference sequence). CDR3 sequence reads: CASRSIGWAGEDTGELFF. The DNA of the CDR3 is TGTGCCAGTAGATCCATCGGTTGGGCGGGAGAAGACACCGGGGAGCTGTTTTTT.

This clone was counted only a few times. The chain has TRBV5-1 and TRBJ1-3, with D maybe TRBD1 (6 bases). This CDR3 has 15 residues. V lost 0 bases and J lost 3, with 10 bases in between. Germline values: CDR1 SGHRS, CDR2 YFSETQ. CDR3 region: CASSLAGDGGNTIYF. CDR3 in DNA: TGCGCCAGCAGCTTGGCAGGGGACGGTGGAAACACCATATATTTT.

The CDR3 sequence: CASSDGLTTGELFF. The CDR3 DNA reads as TGTGCCAGCAGTGACGGGCTCACCACCGGGGAGCTGTTTTTT. V and J are TRBV6-4 and TRBJ2-2; D ambiguous. The V end was cut by 2 bases, the J end by 4 bases, with 8 bases between. Germline CDR1 reads MRHNA; CDR2 reads SNTAGT. The CDR3 spans 14 residues.

This clone was seen only once. This sequence joins TRBV7-3 and TRBJ2-7; D not resolved. The CDR3 has 14 residues. V lost 4 bases, J lost 0 bases, and 10 bases lay in between. Germline V gene sequence: CDR1 SGHTA, CDR2 FQGTGA. The CDR3: CASSSLGSSYEQYF. Written as DNA, the CDR3 is TGTGCCAGCAGCTCGCTGGGTAGCTCCTACGAGCAGTACTTC.

This sequence joins TRBV30 and TRBJ1-6; D not certain. The CDR3 runs to 15 residues. Germline CDR1 reads GTSNPN; CDR2 reads SVGIG (reference sequence). Trimming stripped 5 bases from V and 0 bases from J, with 11 bases between. The CDR3 spells CAWADESSYNSPLHF. CDR3 bases: TGTGCCTGGGCGGACGAGAGCTCCTATAATTCACCCCTCCACTTT.